This T cell receptor (beta chain) was sequenced during a study of siplizumab effects on memory and regulatory T cells. Notes on the study in general: Naive T cells looked more diverse than memory cells and looked like major alloresponse contributors. An assignable phenotype, naive or memory, was missing from roughly 86-96% of proliferating CD4+ or CD8+ clones. The drug siplizumab significantly decreased the alloreactive sequences that could be traced to unstimulated CD4+ memory cells.

Remarks on this clone: Its target is unknown.

The assay covered roughly 100,000 TCR templates per sample. Profiled with immunoSEQ multiplex PCR; TCRdb holds only in-frame clones, not every one. Among tens of thousands of clones listed, around 94% were seen once. The V gene lost 2 bases and the J gene lost 10 bases, with 12 bases spanning the gap. This CDR3 comprises 13 residues. Looked up from germline, CDR1 is SGHTA and CDR2 is FQGTGA. Sequencing input: non-Treg CD4+ T cells sorted from blood. This clonotype originated in a human donor in good health. The rearrangement joins TRBV7-3 to TRBJ2-1; D unclear. In nucleotides, the CDR3 is TGTGCCAGCAGCTTATCTCCCCCCATGGAGCAGTTCTTC. The encoded protein is CASSLSPPMEQFF.